The present T cell receptor (beta chain) was sequenced within a study of Ad26.COV2.S vaccination and SARS-CoV-2 variants. Across the whole study: This donor came from the COV1001 trial of Ad26.COV2.S.

The CDR3 extends over 12 amino acids. Germline lookup yields CDR1 ENHRY and CDR2 SYGVKD. V dropped 10 bases and J dropped 4; count of bases not matched to a gene: 4. Here immunoSEQ multiplex PCR was the method, and the copy in TCRdb shows in-frame clones only, minus some. The sample comprises some 480,000 clones, around 88% of which are singletons, and about 13% rests with the top ten. The treatment was: over 15 received Ad26.COV2.S at low or high dose, single or two shots; roughly five received placebo; per-sample allocation not given. Specimens were obtained on day 63 following the first vaccine or placebo injection.

This specimen consisted of peripheral blood, obtained in a trial of Ad26.COV2.S vaccine versus placebo. This TCR was sampled from a person between 18 and 65 years old who received the Ad26.COV2.S COVID-19 vaccine or a placebo. The J gene is TRBJ1-2, the V gene TRBV10-3, with 9 nucleotides matching TRBD1. The CDR3 nucleotides read TGTGCCACACAGGGGGCAGTCTATGGCTACACCTTC. Protein product: CATQGAVYGYTF.